This paragraph reports one T cell receptor beta chain. Its antigen remains unidentified. Using immunoSEQ multiplex PCR, the repertoire was profiled, and TCRdb retains in-frame clones only, with some absent. The sample includes about 2.5 million clones, 85% to 95% of them seen just once. This specimen belongs to a study of shared clonotypes between healthy human individuals. General study findings and limits: Depth was large, yet rarefaction showed that sorted-subset sequencing was incomplete. Generation probabilities of non-shared clonotypes were lower (relative to those shared by all four donors).

Trimming shortened V by 0 bases and J by 6 bases, and 8 bases separated the two germline ends. Germline-derived CDR1 and CDR2 are SGHTA and FQGTGA. The CDR3 loop spans 13 amino acids. The sample consisted of naive CD4+ T cells from PBMCs. Subset noted: CD45RA+ positively selected. The chain couples TRBV7-3 to TRBJ1-1; D is unclear. This sequence was found in a man younger than 35 in good health. Some clones in this sample may be carry-over from other donors' samples. The CDR3 is CASSLTGFAEAFF. The CDR3 bases are TGTGCCAGCAGCTTAACCGGGTTTGCTGAAGCTTTCTTT.